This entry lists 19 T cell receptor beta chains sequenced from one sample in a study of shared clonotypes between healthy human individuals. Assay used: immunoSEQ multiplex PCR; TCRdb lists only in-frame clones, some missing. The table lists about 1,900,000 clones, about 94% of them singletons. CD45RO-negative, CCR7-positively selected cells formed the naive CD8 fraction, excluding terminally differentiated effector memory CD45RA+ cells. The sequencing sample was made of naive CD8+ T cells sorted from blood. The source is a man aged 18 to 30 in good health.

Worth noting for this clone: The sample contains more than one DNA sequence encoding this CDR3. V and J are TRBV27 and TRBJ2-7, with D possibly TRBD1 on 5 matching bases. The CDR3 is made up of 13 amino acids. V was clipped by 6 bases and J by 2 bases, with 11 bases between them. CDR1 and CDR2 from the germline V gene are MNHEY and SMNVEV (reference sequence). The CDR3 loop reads CASSYQGAYEQYF. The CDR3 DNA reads TGTGCCAGCAGCTATCAGGGTGCCTACGAGCAGTACTTC.

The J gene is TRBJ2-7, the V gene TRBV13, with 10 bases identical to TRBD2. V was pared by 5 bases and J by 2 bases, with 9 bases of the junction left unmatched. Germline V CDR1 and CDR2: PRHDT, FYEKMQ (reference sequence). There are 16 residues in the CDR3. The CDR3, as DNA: TGTGCCAGCAGCGTCCATAGCGGGGGGTCCACCTACGAGCAGTACTTC. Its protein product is CASSVHSGGSTYEQYF.

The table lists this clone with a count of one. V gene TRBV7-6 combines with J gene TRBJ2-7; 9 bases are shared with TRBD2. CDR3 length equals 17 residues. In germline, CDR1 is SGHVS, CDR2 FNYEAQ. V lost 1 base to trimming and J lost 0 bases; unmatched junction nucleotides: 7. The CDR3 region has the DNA TGTGCCAGCAGCTTAGTATCGGCGACTAGCGGCTCCTACGAGCAGTACTTC. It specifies CASSLVSATSGSYEQYF.

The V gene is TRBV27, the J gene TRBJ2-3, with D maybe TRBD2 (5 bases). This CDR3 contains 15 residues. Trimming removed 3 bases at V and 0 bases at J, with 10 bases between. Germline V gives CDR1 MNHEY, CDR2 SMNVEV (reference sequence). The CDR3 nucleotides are TGTGCCAGCAGTTTCGGGCTAGCTAGCACAGATACGCAGTATTTT. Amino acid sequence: CASSFGLASTDTQYF.

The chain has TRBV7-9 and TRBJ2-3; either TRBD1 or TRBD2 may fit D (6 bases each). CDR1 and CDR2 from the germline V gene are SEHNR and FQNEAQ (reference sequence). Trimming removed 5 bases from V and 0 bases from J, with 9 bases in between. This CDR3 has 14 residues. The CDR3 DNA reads TGTGCCAGCAGCGGGGGGCTAAGCACAGATACGCAGTATTTT. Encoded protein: CASSGGLSTDTQYF.

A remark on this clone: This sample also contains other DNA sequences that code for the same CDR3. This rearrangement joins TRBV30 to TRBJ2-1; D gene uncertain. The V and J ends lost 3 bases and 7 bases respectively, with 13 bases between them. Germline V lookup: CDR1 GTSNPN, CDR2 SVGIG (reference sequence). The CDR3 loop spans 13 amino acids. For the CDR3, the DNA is TGTGCCTGGAGCGTATTATCTGGGAATGAGCAGTTCTTC. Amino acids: CAWSVLSGNEQFF.

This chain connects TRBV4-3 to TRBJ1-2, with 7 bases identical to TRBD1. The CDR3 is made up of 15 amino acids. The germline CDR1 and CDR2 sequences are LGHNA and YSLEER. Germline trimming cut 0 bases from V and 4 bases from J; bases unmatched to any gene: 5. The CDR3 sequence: CASSQEGGQVYGYTF. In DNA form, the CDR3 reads TGCGCCAGCAGCCAAGAAGGAGGACAGGTCTATGGCTACACCTTC.

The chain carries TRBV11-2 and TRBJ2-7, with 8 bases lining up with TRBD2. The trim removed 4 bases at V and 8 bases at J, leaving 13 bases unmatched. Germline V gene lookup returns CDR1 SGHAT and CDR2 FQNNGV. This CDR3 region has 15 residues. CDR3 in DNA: TGTGCCAGCAGCTCGTTAGCGGGACCCGCGGCGAAGCAGTACTTC. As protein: CASSSLAGPAAKQYF.

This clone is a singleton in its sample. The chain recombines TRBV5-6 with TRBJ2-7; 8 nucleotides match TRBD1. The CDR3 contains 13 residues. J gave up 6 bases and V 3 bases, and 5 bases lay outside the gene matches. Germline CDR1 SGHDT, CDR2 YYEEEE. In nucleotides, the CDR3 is TGTGCCAGCAGCTCGACAGGGGTGGGCGAGCAGTACTTC. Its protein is CASSSTGVGEQYF. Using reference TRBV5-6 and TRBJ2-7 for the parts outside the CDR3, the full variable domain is DAGVTQSPTHLIKTRGQQVTLRCSPKSGHDTVSWYQQALGQGPQFIFQYYEEEERQRGNFPDRFSGHQFPNYSSELNVNALLLGDSALYLCASSSTGVGEQYFGPGTRLTVT.

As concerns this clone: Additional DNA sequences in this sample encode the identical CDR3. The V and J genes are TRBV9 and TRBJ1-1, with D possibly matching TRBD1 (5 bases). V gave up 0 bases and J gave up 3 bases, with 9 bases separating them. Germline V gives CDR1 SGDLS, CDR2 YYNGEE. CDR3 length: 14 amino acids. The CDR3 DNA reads TGTGCCAGCAGCGTAGCAGGGTTAGACACTGAAGCTTTCTTT. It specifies CASSVAGLDTEAFF.

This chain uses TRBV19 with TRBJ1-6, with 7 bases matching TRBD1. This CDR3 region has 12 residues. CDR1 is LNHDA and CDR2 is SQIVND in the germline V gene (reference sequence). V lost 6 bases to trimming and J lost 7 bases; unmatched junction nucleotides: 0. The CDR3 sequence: CASRTGNSPLHF. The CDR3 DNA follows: TGTGCCAGTAGGACAGGGAATTCACCCCTCCACTTT.

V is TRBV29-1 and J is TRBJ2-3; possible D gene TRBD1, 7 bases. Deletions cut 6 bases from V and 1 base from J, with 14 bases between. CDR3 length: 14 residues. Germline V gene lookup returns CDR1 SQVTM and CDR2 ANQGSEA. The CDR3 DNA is TGCAGCGTGGCGGCCAGGGGGGGCACAGATACGCAGTATTTT. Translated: CSVAARGGTDTQYF.

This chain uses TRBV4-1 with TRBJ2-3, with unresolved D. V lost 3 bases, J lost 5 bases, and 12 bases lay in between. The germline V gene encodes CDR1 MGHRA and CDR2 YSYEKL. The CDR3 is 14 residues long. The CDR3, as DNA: TGCGCCAGCAGCCACGGTGGTAGTTTAGATACGCAGTATTTT. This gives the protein CASSHGGSLDTQYF.

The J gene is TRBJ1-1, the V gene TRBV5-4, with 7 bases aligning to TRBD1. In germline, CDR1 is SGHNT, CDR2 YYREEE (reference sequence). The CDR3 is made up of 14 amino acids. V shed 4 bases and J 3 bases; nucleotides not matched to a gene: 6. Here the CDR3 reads CASSRGGEDTEAFF. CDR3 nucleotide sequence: TGTGCCAGCAGCCGAGGGGGCGAGGACACTGAAGCTTTCTTT.

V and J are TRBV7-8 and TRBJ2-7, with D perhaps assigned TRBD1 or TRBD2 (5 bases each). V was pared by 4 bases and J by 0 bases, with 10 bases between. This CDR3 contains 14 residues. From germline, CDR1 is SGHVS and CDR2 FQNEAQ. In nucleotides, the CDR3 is TGTGCCAGCAGCTCCTCGGGGACCTCCTACGAGCAGTACTTC. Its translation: CASSSSGTSYEQYF.

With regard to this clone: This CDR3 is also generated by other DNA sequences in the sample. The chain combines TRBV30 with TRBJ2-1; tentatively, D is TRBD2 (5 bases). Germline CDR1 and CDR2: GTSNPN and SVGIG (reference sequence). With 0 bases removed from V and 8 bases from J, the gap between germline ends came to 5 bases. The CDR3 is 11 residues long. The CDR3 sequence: CAWSVLDEQFF. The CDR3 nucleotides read TGTGCCTGGAGTGTACTAGATGAGCAGTTCTTC. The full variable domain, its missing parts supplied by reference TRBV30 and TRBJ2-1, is SQTIHQWPATLVQPVGSPLSLECTVEGTSNPNLYWYRQAAGRGLQLLFYSVGIGQISSEVPQNLSASRPQDRQFILSSKKLLLSDSGFYLCAWSVLDEQFFGPGTRLTVL.

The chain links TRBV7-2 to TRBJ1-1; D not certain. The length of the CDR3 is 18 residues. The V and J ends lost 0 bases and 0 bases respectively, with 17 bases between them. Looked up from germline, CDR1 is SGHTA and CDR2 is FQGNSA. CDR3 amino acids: CASSLAYKKVPLNTEAFF. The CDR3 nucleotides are TGTGCCAGCAGCTTAGCGTATAAGAAGGTCCCCTTGAACACTGAAGCTTTCTTT.

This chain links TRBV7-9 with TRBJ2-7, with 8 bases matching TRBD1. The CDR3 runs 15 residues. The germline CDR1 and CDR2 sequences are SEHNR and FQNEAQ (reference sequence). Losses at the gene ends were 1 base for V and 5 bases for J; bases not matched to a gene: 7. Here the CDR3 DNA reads TGTGCCAGCAGCTTAGTCTCGGCGACAGGGGACGAGCAGTACTTC. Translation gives CASSLVSATGDEQYF. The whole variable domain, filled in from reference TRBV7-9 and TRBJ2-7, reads DTGVSQNPRHKITKRGQNVTFRCDPISEHNRLYWYRQTLGQGPEFLTYFQNEAQLEKSRLLSDRFSAERPKGSFSTLEIQRTEQGDSAMYLCASSLVSATGDEQYFGPGTRLTVT.

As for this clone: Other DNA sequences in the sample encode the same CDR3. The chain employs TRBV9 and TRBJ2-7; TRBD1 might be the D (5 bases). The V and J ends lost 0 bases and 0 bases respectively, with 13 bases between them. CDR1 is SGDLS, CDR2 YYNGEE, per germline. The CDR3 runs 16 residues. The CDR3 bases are TGTGCCAGCAGCGTAGGGGGCCCCGGGTCCTCCTACGAGCAGTACTTC. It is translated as CASSVGGPGSSYEQYF.